This T cell receptor beta chain was found in a study of cytomegalovirus exposure and HLA in healthy donors. The PCR contained 60 Vbeta and 13 Jbeta primers. TCRdb keeps only in-frame clones here, not all; method: immunoSEQ multiplex PCR. The sample lists approximately 190,000 clones; roughly four fifths were seen once. CDR3 size: 11 residues. Germline-derived CDR1 and CDR2 are MNHEY and SVGAGI. V was shortened by 2 bases and J by 5 bases, with 3 bases between the two germline ends. This clone was found once. The source of this sequence is a woman aged 25 to 45 in good health and CMV-seropositive. Sequencing was carried out using PBMCs. V is TRBV6-5 and J is TRBJ1-1; D gene uncertain. Here the CDR3 DNA reads TGTGCCAGCAGTTACCATACTGAAGCTTTCTTT. This translates into CASSYHTEAFF.